The T cell receptor beta chain under discussion was sequenced for a study of T-cell reconstitution after alpha-beta-depleted transplantation in children. The study, taken as a whole, reports: Reportedly, roughly two months post-transplant, alpha-beta T cells arose from several hundred expanded graft clones.

Germline values: CDR1 SGHRS, CDR2 YFSETQ. V dropped 0 bases and J dropped 5; count of bases not matched to a gene: 8. The CDR3 loop spans 16 amino acids. This clonotype was counted a single time. No antigen is known for it. Unique molecular identifiers were incorporated into the prepared TCRbeta library. MiXCR, applied by TCRdb to the PCR reads, yields one record per CDR3 protein. The repertoire holds approximately 650,000 distinct CDR3 sequences, with about 12% as singletons. The receptor was isolated from a girl aged 2-15 years with congenital amegakaryocytic thrombocytopenia, due to receive a stem cell transplant. Sequencing used PBMCs, obtained before TCRalphabeta/CD19-depleted stem cell transplant. The chain has TRBV5-1 and TRBJ2-5; 9 bases line up with TRBD2. CDR3 protein: CASSLVPGLAHETQYF. The CDR3 DNA sequence: TGCGCCAGCAGCTTGGTTCCGGGACTAGCTCACGAGACCCAGTACTTC.